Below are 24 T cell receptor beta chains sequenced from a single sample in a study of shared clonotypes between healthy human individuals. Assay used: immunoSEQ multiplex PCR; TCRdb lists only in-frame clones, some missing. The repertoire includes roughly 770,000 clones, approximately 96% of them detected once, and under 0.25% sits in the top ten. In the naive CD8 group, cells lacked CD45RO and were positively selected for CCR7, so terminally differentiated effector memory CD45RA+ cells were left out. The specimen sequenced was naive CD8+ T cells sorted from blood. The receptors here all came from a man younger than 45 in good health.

CDR3 in amino acids: CASSHGGLELTGELFF. CDR3 nucleotide sequence: TGTGCCAGCAGCCACGGGGGACTAGAGCTGACCGGGGAGCTGTTTTTT. V and J are TRBV7-7 and TRBJ2-2; 8 bases match TRBD2. This CDR3 has 16 residues. J gave up 5 bases and V 5 bases, and 10 bases lay outside the gene matches. Germline-derived CDR1 and CDR2 are SSHAT and FNYEAQ (reference sequence).

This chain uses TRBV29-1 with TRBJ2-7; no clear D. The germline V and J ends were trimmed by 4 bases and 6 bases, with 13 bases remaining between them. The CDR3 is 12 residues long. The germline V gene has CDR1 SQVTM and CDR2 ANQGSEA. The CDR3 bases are TGCAGCGTTGTTGAGATTTCGTCCGAGCAGTACTTC. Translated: CSVVEISSEQYF.

The CDR3 DNA reads as TGTGCCAGCAGTGAATTATTGGGGGCTGGGGCCAACGTCCTGACTTTC. It specifies CASSELLGAGANVLTF. The chain couples TRBV6-1 to TRBJ2-6; D may correspond to TRBD1 or TRBD2 (5 bases each). There are 16 residues in the CDR3. CDR1 is MNHNS, CDR2 SASEGT, per germline. The V end lost 2 bases, the J end lost 2 bases, and 10 bases lay between the germline ends.

CDR3 sequence: CASSLGRSVNTEAFF. As DNA, the CDR3 is TGTGCCAGCAGCTTAGGAAGGTCCGTGAACACTGAAGCTTTCTTT. This chain uses TRBV7-2 with TRBJ1-1; D gene uncertain. In germline, CDR1 is SGHTA, CDR2 FQGNSA. The V end lost 1 base, the J end lost 0 bases, and 9 bases lay between the germline ends. The CDR3 contains 15 residues.

CDR3 amino acids: CASSQDRHSGANVLTF. CDR3 bases: TGCGCCAGCAGCCAAGATCGGCATTCTGGGGCCAACGTCCTGACTTTC. The rearrangement joins TRBV4-3 to TRBJ2-6; no clear D gene. With 0 bases removed from V and 1 base from J, the gap between germline ends came to 7 bases. CDR3 length equals 16 residues. Germline V gives CDR1 LGHNA, CDR2 YSLEER.

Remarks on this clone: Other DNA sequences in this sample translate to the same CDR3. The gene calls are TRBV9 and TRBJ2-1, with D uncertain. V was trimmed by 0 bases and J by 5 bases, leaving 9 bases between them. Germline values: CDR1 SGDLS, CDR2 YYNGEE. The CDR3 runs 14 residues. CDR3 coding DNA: TGTGCCAGCAGCGTAGGAGGCGGAGACAATGAGCAGTTCTTC. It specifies CASSVGGGDNEQFF.

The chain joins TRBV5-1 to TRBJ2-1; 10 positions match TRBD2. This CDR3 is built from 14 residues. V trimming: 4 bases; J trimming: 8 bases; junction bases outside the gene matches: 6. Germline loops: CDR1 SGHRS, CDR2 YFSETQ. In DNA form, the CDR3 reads TGCGCCAGCAGCATCACTAGCGGGACTGATGAGCAGTTCTTC. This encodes CASSITSGTDEQFF.

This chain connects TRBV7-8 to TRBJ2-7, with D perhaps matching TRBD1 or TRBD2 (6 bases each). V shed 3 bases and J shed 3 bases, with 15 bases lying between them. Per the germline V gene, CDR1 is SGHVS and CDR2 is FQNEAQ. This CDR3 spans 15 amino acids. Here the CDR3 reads CASSLGGGTSYEQYF. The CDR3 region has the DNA TGTGCCAGCAGCTTGGGTGGCGGGACAAGCTACGAGCAGTACTTC. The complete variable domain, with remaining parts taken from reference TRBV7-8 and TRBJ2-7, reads GAGVSQSPRYKVAKRGQDVALRCDPISGHVSLFWYQQALGQGPEFLTYFQNEAQLDKSGLPSDRFFAERPEGSVSTLKIQRTQQEDSAVYLCASSLGGGTSYEQYFGPGTRLTVT.

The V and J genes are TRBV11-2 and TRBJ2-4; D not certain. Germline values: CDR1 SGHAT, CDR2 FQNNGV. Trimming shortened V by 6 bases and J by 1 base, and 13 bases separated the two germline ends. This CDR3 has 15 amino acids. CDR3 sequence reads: CASSPYTGAKNIQYF. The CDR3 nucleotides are TGTGCCAGCAGTCCTTATACGGGCGCCAAAAACATTCAGTACTTC. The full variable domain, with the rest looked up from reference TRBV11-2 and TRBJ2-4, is EAGVAQSPRYKIIEKRQSVAFWCNPISGHATLYWYQQILGQGPKLLIQFQNNGVVDDSQLPKDRFSAERLKGVDSTLKIQPAKLEDSAVYLCASSPYTGAKNIQYFGAGTRLSVL.

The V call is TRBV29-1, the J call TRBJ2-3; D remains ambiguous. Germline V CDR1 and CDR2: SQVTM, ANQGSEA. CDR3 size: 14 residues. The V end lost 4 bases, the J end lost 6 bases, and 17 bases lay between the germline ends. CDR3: CSVVPVREGDTQYF. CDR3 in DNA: TGCAGCGTTGTCCCGGTTAGAGAAGGCGATACGCAGTATTTT.

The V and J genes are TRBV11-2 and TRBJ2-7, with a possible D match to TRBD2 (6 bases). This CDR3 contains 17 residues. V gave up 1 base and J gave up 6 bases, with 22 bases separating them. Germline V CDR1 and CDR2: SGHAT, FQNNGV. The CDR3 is CASSLGAGYGSGAEQYF. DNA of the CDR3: TGTGCCAGCAGCTTAGGGGCGGGGTACGGGAGTGGCGCCGAGCAGTACTTC.

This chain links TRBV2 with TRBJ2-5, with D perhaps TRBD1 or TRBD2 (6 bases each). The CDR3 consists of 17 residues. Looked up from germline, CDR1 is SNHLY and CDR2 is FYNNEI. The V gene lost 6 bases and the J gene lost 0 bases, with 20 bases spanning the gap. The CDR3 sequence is CASSGLSGALYQETQYF. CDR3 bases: TGTGCCAGCAGCGGCCTCTCGGGGGCCCTGTACCAAGAGACCCAGTACTTC. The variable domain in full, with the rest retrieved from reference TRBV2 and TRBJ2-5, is EPEVTQTPSHQVTQMGQEVILRCVPISNHLYFYWYRQILGQKVEFLVSFYNNEISEKSEIFDDQFSVERPDGSNFTLKIRSTKLEDSAMYFCASSGLSGALYQETQYFGPGTRLLVL.

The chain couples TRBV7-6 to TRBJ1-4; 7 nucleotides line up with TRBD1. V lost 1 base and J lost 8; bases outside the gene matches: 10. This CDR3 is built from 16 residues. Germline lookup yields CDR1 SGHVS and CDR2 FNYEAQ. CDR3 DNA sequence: TGTGCCAGCAGCTTAGAGACCAGGGGGGTTGGAGAAAAACTGTTTTTT. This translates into CASSLETRGVGEKLFF.

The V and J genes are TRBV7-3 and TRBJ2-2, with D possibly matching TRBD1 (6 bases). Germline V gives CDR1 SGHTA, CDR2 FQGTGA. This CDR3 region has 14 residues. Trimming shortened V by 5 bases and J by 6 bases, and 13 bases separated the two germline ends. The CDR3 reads CASSKRTAAGELFF. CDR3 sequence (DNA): TGTGCCAGCAGCAAACGGACAGCAGCCGGGGAGCTGTTTTTT.

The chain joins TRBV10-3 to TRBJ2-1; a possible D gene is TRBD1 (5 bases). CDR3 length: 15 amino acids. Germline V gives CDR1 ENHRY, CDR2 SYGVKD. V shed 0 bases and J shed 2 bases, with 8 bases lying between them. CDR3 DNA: TGTGCCATCAGTGAGTCCGACAGAACCTACAATGAGCAGTTCTTC. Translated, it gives CAISESDRTYNEQFF.

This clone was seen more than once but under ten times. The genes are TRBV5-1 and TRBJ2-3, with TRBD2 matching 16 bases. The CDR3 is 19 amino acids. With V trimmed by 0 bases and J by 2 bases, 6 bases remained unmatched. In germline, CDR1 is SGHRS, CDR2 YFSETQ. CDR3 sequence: CASSLEGLAGGPVTDTQYF. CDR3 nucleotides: TGCGCCAGCAGCTTGGAGGGACTAGCGGGAGGGCCCGTCACAGATACGCAGTATTTT.

CDR3 in amino acids: CASRRQGNSYEQYF. In DNA form, the CDR3 reads TGTGCCAGCAGGAGACAGGGAAACTCCTACGAGCAGTACTTC. The V gene is TRBV2, the J gene TRBJ2-7; 7 bases align to TRBD1. V was clipped by 6 bases and J by 0 bases; unmatched bases: 5. Germline V CDR1 and CDR2: SNHLY, FYNNEI. There are 14 residues in the CDR3.

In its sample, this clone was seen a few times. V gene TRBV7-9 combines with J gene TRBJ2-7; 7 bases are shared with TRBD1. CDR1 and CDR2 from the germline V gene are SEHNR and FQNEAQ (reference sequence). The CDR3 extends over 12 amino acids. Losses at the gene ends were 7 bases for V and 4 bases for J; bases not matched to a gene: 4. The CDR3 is CASNLQGYEQYF. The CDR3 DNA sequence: TGTGCCAGCAACCTACAGGGGTACGAGCAGTACTTC.

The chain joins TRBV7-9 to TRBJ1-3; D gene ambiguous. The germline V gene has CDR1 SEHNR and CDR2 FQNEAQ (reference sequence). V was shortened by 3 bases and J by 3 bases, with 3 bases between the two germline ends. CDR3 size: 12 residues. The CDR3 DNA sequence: TGTGCCAGCAGCTTCGGTGGAAACACCATATATTTT. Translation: CASSFGGNTIYF. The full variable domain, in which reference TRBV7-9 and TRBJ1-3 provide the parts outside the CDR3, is DTGVSQNPRHKITKRGQNVTFRCDPISEHNRLYWYRQTLGQGPEFLTYFQNEAQLEKSRLLSDRFSAERPKGSFSTLEIQRTEQGDSAMYLCASSFGGNTIYFGEGSWLTVV.

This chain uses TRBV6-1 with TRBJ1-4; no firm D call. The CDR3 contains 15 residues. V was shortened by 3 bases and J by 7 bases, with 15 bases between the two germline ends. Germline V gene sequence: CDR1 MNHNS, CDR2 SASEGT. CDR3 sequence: CASSDWPGFGEKLFF. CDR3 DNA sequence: TGTGCCAGCAGTGATTGGCCGGGGTTCGGTGAAAAACTGTTTTTT.

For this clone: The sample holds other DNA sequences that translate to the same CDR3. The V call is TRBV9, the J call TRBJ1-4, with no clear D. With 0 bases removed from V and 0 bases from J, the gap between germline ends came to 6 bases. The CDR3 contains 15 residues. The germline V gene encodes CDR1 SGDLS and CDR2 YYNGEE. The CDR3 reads CASSVGGATNEKLFF. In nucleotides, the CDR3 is TGTGCCAGCAGCGTAGGAGGAGCAACTAATGAAAAACTGTTTTTT.

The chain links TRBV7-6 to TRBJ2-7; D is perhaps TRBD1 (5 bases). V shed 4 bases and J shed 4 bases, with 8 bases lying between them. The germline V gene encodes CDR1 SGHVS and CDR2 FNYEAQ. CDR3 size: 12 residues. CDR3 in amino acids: CASSSSGYEQYF. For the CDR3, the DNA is TGTGCCAGCAGCTCATCAGGGTACGAGCAGTACTTC.

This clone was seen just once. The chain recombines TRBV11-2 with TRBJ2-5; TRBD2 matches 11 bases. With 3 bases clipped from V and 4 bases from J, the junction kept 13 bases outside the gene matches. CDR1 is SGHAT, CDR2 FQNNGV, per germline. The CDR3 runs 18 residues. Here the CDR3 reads CASSLTREASGRRETQYF. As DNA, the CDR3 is TGTGCCAGCAGCTTGACCCGGGAAGCTAGCGGGAGGCGAGAGACCCAGTACTTC. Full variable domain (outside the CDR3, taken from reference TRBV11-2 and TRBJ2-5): EAGVAQSPRYKIIEKRQSVAFWCNPISGHATLYWYQQILGQGPKLLIQFQNNGVVDDSQLPKDRFSAERLKGVDSTLKIQPAKLEDSAVYLCASSLTREASGRRETQYFGPGTRLLVL.

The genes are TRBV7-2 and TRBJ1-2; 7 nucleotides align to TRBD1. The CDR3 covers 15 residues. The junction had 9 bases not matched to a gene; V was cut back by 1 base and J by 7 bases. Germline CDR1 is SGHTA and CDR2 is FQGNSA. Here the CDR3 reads CASSLGTGPPSGYTF. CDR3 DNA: TGTGCCAGCAGCTTAGGGACAGGCCCTCCGAGTGGCTACACCTTC.